Presented here are 29 T cell receptor beta chains from one specimen sequenced in a study of blood T cell repertoires in COVID-19. The protocol was immunoSEQ multiplex PCR, while the TCRdb copy is restricted to in-frame clones and leaves out a portion. In the table there are 130,000 to 150,000 clones, around 86% of which are singletons. The specimen sequenced was peripheral blood. The receptors stem from a man aged 50 to 60 who had recovered from COVID-19.

The V gene is TRBV5-1, the J gene TRBJ2-7; 7 bases are a match to TRBD2. CDR1 and CDR2 from the germline V gene are SGHRS and YFSETQ. The CDR3 is 15 amino acids. Trimming took 2 bases from V and 3 from J; bases not matched to a gene: 8. CDR3 sequence (DNA): TGCGCCAGCAGCTTATATGGATCGGGGGGCTACGAGCAGTACTTC. Translating it yields CASSLYGSGGYEQYF. Using reference TRBV5-1 and TRBJ2-7 for the parts outside the CDR3, the full variable domain is KAGVTQTPRYLIKTRGQQVTLSCSPISGHRSVSWYQQTPGQGLQFLFEYFSETQRNKGNFPGRFSGRQFSNSRSEMNVSTLELGDSALYLCASSLYGSGGYEQYFGPGTRLTVT.

This clone is a singleton in its sample. CDR3 amino acids: CASSILAGDSYEQYF. As DNA, the CDR3 is TGTGCCAGCAGCATCCTAGCGGGGGACTCCTACGAGCAGTACTTC. The chain links TRBV7-2 to TRBJ2-7; the match to TRBD2 covers 10 bases. Per the germline V gene, CDR1 is SGHTA and CDR2 is FQGNSA. The J segment lost 0 bases and the V segment lost 5 bases, leaving 4 bases of the junction unmatched. The CDR3 runs to 15 residues.

V and J are TRBV6-4 and TRBJ2-1; 8 bases match TRBD2. The junction had 6 bases not matched to a gene; V was cut back by 4 bases and J by 4 bases. CDR3 length: 15 residues. CDR1 is MRHNA and CDR2 is SNTAGT in the germline V gene. The CDR3 DNA reads as TGTGCCAGCAGTGCCCGCGGGGGGCCTTACAATGAGCAGTTCTTC. As protein: CASSARGGPYNEQFF.

The chain carries TRBV7-2 and TRBJ1-1; D remains unclear. Between the trimmed V and J ends, which lost 1 base and 1 base, there was a span of 10 bases. Germline V CDR1 and CDR2: SGHTA, FQGNSA. This CDR3 has 15 amino acids. CDR3 DNA: TGTGCCAGCAGCTTAGGATGGGGAGGGAACACTGAAGCTTTCTTT. It translates to CASSLGWGGNTEAFF.

The chain carries TRBV4-1 and TRBJ1-6; D possibly corresponds to TRBD1 (5 bases). The V and J ends lost 6 bases and 8 bases respectively, with 17 bases between them. From germline, CDR1 is MGHRA and CDR2 YSYEKL. This CDR3 is 15 amino acids long. The CDR3 coding sequence is TGCGCCAGCAGGATGCTAGGGGATGTGGATTCACCCCTCCACTTT. It is translated as CASRMLGDVDSPLHF.

This sequence joins TRBV14 and TRBJ2-7; 9 nucleotides align to TRBD1. Looked up from germline, CDR1 is SGHDN and CDR2 is FVKESK. This CDR3 has 14 residues. J lost 6 bases, V lost 6 bases, and 9 bases had no gene match. The CDR3 is CASSPGTGKGEQYF. In DNA, the CDR3 is TGTGCCAGCAGTCCCGGGACAGGGAAGGGCGAGCAGTACTTC.

J is TRBJ2-1 and V is TRBV2, with unresolved D. There are 14 residues in the CDR3. Germline V gene sequence: CDR1 SNHLY, CDR2 FYNNEI. Deletions cut 7 bases from V and 2 bases from J, with 12 bases between. CDR3 nucleotide sequence: TGTGCCAGCACTGGCGAGGTGACCTACAATGAGCAGTTCTTC. Translation: CASTGEVTYNEQFF.

This clone was detected only a few times. The chain combines TRBV6-5 with TRBJ2-5, with 7 bases that match TRBD2. With V trimmed by 6 bases and J by 5 bases, 6 bases remained unmatched. The CDR3 sequence is 13 residues long. From germline, CDR1 is MNHEY and CDR2 SVGAGI. The CDR3 sequence: CASSVYGGETQYF. Written as DNA, the CDR3 is TGTGCCAGCAGCGTCTACGGGGGGGAGACCCAGTACTTC.

The chain is built from TRBV5-6 and TRBJ2-1; 7 nucleotides line up with TRBD2. Germline V gene sequence: CDR1 SGHDT, CDR2 YYEEEE. This CDR3 contains 14 residues. Trimming at V came to 4 bases and at J to 10 bases, leaving 11 bases not matched to a gene. DNA for the CDR3: TGTGCCAGCAGCGAACCCGGGACTATGAGGGAGCAGTTCTTC. Translated, it gives CASSEPGTMREQFF.

This clone was observed a single time. V gene TRBV7-2 combines with J gene TRBJ2-1; TRBD2 is a possible D gene (6 bases). This CDR3 region has 16 residues. V was cut by 5 bases and J by 9 bases, with 23 bases left in between. Germline lookup yields CDR1 SGHTA and CDR2 FQGNSA. The CDR3 coding sequence is TGTGCCAGCAGCCATCCCCGGGGGAAGTCGATAAGTGAGCAGTTCTTC. It encodes CASSHPRGKSISEQFF.

CDR3 loop: CASSQASVAHRELFF. In nucleotides, the CDR3 is TGTGCCAGCAGCCAGGCTTCCGTCGCCCACCGGGAGCTGTTTTTT. This chain joins TRBV3-1 (or the pseudogene TRBV3-2) and TRBJ2-2; D is undetermined. The ends were cut back, 3 bases at V and 9 bases at J, with 17 bases in the middle. The CDR3 spans 15 residues. The V gene's germline CDR1 is LGHDT and CDR2 YNNKEL (reference sequence).

V and J are TRBV12-3 or TRBV12-4 and TRBJ2-3; D gene uncertain. The CDR3 extends over 11 amino acids. V gave up 7 bases and J gave up 2 bases, with 4 bases separating them. In DNA form, the CDR3 reads TGTGCCAGCACTATCACAGATACGCAGTATTTT. It is translated as CASTITDTQYF.

The V and J genes are TRBV30 and TRBJ2-2; 11 bases are a match to TRBD1. With 6 bases clipped from V and 6 bases from J, the junction kept 12 bases outside the gene matches. This CDR3 spans 16 amino acids. Germline V CDR1 and CDR2: GTSNPN, SVGIG (reference sequence). CDR3 protein: CACGTGGNSGAGELFF. The CDR3 region has the DNA TGTGCCTGTGGGACAGGGGGTAATTCTGGGGCCGGGGAGCTGTTTTTT.

The chain joins TRBV11-3 to TRBJ2-3; D is perhaps TRBD1 (6 bases). CDR1 SGHNT and CDR2 YENEEA come from the germline V gene. This CDR3 is built from 15 residues. V lost 3 bases and J 0 bases, leaving 10 bases between the germline ends. In nucleotides, the CDR3 is TGTGCCAGCAGCTTGGGGGCCCCTAGCACAGATACGCAGTATTTT. Amino acid sequence: CASSLGAPSTDTQYF.

V gene TRBV5-1 combines with J gene TRBJ2-1, with D possibly matching TRBD2 (5 bases). Trimming took 4 bases from V and 3 from J, leaving 11 bases between them. CDR1 SGHRS and CDR2 YFSETQ come from the germline V gene. This CDR3 spans 14 amino acids. CDR3: CASSLRESYNEQFF. CDR3 nucleotide sequence: TGCGCCAGCAGCCTGAGGGAAAGCTACAATGAGCAGTTCTTC. The full variable domain, completed using reference TRBV5-1 and TRBJ2-1, is KAGVTQTPRYLIKTRGQQVTLSCSPISGHRSVSWYQQTPGQGLQFLFEYFSETQRNKGNFPGRFSGRQFSNSRSEMNVSTLELGDSALYLCASSLRESYNEQFFGPGTRLTVL.

The CDR3 DNA sequence: TGCGCCAGCAGCCAAGATCGGTGGGAGACCCAGTACTTC. Residues: CASSQDRWETQYF. The V and J genes are TRBV4-3 and TRBJ2-5; D is unresolved. V lost 0 bases and J lost 5, with 7 bases in between. Germline V gene data show CDR1 as LGHNA and CDR2 as YSLEER. The CDR3 consists of 13 residues.

The V gene is TRBV20-1, the J gene TRBJ2-3; D is undetermined. Trimming pared 6 bases from V and 2 bases from J, leaving 3 bases between. CDR3 length: 10 residues. Germline CDR1 is DFQATT and CDR2 is SNEGSKA (reference sequence). For the CDR3, the DNA is TGCAGTGCCAACACAGATACGCAGTATTTT. Amino acids: CSANTDTQYF.

This chain connects TRBV2 to TRBJ2-1, with 10 bases lining up with TRBD1. The CDR3 length is 17 residues. Germline CDR1 reads SNHLY; CDR2 reads FYNNEI. Unmatched junction bases numbered 10, after V lost 3 bases and J lost 5 bases. The CDR3 reads CASSDDPGQGLDNEQFF. CDR3 DNA: TGTGCCAGCAGTGACGACCCGGGACAGGGGTTAGACAATGAGCAGTTCTTC.

The J gene is TRBJ2-7, the V gene TRBV6-2 or TRBV6-3; TRBD2 matches 11 bases. CDR1 MNHEY and CDR2 SVGEGT come from the germline V gene. This CDR3 spans 14 amino acids. The ends lost 6 bases at V and 6 bases at J; junction bases unmatched: 7. The CDR3 here is CASSYSGGAIEQYF. CDR3 coding DNA: TGTGCCAGCAGCTATAGCGGGGGGGCCATCGAGCAGTACTTC.

This clone was counted only a few times. The CDR3 nucleotides are TGTGCCAGCAGCTTAGTACCGAGCTCTGGGGCCAACGTCCTGACTTTC. Encoded protein: CASSLVPSSGANVLTF. The V call is TRBV7-8, the J call TRBJ2-6; D unresolved. CDR3 length: 16 residues. Trimming removed 1 base from V and 0 bases from J, with 7 bases in between. Germline V CDR1 and CDR2: SGHVS, FQNEAQ.

The rearrangement links TRBV12-3 or TRBV12-4 to TRBJ1-1; 8 nucleotides align to TRBD1. With V trimmed by 6 bases and J by 9 bases, 9 bases remained unmatched. The CDR3 length is 13 residues. The CDR3 loop is CASRVPGQVKAFF. As DNA, the CDR3 is TGTGCCAGCAGGGTCCCGGGACAGGTAAAAGCTTTCTTT.

This chain joins TRBV27 and TRBJ1-1, with D possibly TRBD1 on 5 matching bases. Trimming took off 6 bases at V and 0 bases at J, with 14 bases between the two ends. Looked up from germline, CDR1 is MNHEY and CDR2 is SMNVEV (reference sequence). The CDR3 spans 15 residues. CDR3 nucleotides: TGTGCCAGCAGCCACCTGGGACTCCTGAACACTGAAGCTTTCTTT. Protein sequence: CASSHLGLLNTEAFF.

This chain links TRBV5-1 with TRBJ2-5; 7 bases match TRBD2. Germline V CDR1 and CDR2: SGHRS, YFSETQ. Trimming at V came to 0 bases and at J to 5 bases, leaving 7 bases not matched to a gene. CDR3 size: 15 residues. This chain's CDR3 is CASSLEREGRETQYF. Written as DNA, the CDR3 is TGCGCCAGCAGCTTGGAAAGGGAGGGTCGGGAGACCCAGTACTTC.

A single count supports this clone. This chain uses TRBV12-3 or TRBV12-4 with TRBJ1-6; D call uncertain. This CDR3 has 13 residues. The V end was cut by 5 bases, the J end by 6 bases, with 8 bases between. DNA for the CDR3: TGTGCCAGCAGTGAATTGAGTAATTCACCCCTCCACTTT. It specifies CASSELSNSPLHF.

The V gene is TRBV20-1, the J gene TRBJ1-3, with a tentative D call TRBD1 (6 bases). The CDR3 loop spans 10 amino acids. Per the germline V gene, CDR1 is DFQATT and CDR2 is SNEGSKA (reference sequence). V lost 5 bases and J lost 12, with 11 bases in between. The CDR3 coding sequence is TGCAGTGCTGGGGACAACCGCATATATTTT. Translated: CSAGDNRIYF.

The CDR3 DNA reads TGTGCCAGCAGCTTGGTCGGGACTAGCGGGTACAATGAGCAGTTCTTC. Protein: CASSLVGTSGYNEQFF. The chain has TRBV5-6 and TRBJ2-1, with 12 bases that match TRBD2. V was pared by 0 bases and J by 4 bases, with 2 bases of the junction left unmatched. Germline CDR1 is SGHDT and CDR2 is YYEEEE. This CDR3 spans 16 amino acids. The full variable domain, rest sourced from reference TRBV5-6 and TRBJ2-1, is DAGVTQSPTHLIKTRGQQVTLRCSPKSGHDTVSWYQQALGQGPQFIFQYYEEEERQRGNFPDRFSGHQFPNYSSELNVNALLLGDSALYLCASSLVGTSGYNEQFFGPGTRLTVL.

V is TRBV6-5 and J is TRBJ1-2; 8 bases map to TRBD1. The V gene's germline CDR1 is MNHEY and CDR2 SVGAGI. The length of the CDR3 is 15 residues. J lost 7 bases, V lost 2 bases, and 9 bases had no gene match. CDR3 DNA sequence: TGTGCCAGCAGTTACCTGAATCCGGACAGGGTTGGCTACACCTTC. Its protein is CASSYLNPDRVGYTF.

V and J are TRBV5-1 and TRBJ2-7; 11 nucleotides line up with TRBD1. Germline CDR1 is SGHRS and CDR2 is YFSETQ. V trimming: 4 bases; J trimming: 2 bases; junction bases outside the gene matches: 5. The CDR3 covers 15 residues. Here the CDR3 reads CASSADRGLTYEQYF. CDR3 sequence (DNA): TGCGCCAGCAGCGCGGACAGGGGGCTTACCTACGAGCAGTACTTC.

This chain links TRBV7-2 with TRBJ1-4; 8 bases line up with TRBD1. J lost 11 bases, V lost 5 bases, and 7 bases had no gene match. Looked up from germline, CDR1 is SGHTA and CDR2 is FQGNSA. This CDR3 is built from 13 residues. CDR3 sequence reads: CASSTRTGSKLFF. The CDR3 bases are TGTGCCAGCAGCACCCGGACAGGGAGTAAACTGTTTTTT. Variable domain in full (rest from reference TRBV7-2 and TRBJ1-4): GAGVSQSPSNKVTEKGKDVELRCDPISGHTALYWYRQSLGQGLEFLIYFQGNSAPDKSGLPSDRFSAERTGGSVSTLTIQRTQQEDSAVYLCASSTRTGSKLFFGSGTQLSVL.